These T cell receptor beta chains were read from a single sample in a study of shared clonotypes between healthy human individuals. Produced via immunoSEQ multiplex PCR; TCRdb's table is partial and in-frame only. The table has around 990,000 clones, 77% seen once. Sequencing was performed on memory CD4+ T cells from PBMCs. These receptors were obtained from a man younger than 35 in good health. Some clones in this sample may be carry-over from other donors' samples. Each CDR3 is given with its conserved first and last residue. The D gene is left open where the match is weak. Size tells how often a clone was seen (once, few, many) or the class of an expanded clone, and some rows leave it out.

v_call	clone_size	j_call	d_call	cdr3_nt	cdr3_aa
TRBV5-1	.	TRBJ2-1	.	TGCGCCAGCAGCTTGGTCTACGGCTCCTACAATGAGCAGTTCTTC	CASSLVYGSYNEQFF
TRBV9	.	TRBJ2-7	.	TGTGCCAGCAGCGTGGAGGGCTACGAGCAGTACTTC	CASSVEGYEQYF
TRBV27	.	TRBJ2-6	.	TGTGCCAGCAGTTTAAGGGGGGGCCAACCCTCTGGGGCCAACGTCCTGACTTTC	CASSLRGGQPSGANVLTF
TRBV5-4	.	TRBJ2-5	TRBD1	TGTGCCAGCAGCTTGCCAGGGACAGGGGAAGAGACCCAGTACTTC	CASSLPGTGEETQYF
TRBV5-4	.	TRBJ2-7	.	TGTGCCAGCAGCCAGACTACAGGGTCCCACGAGCAGTACTTC	CASSQTTGSHEQYF
TRBV7-3	.	TRBJ2-1	.	TGTGCCAGCAGCTCTTCGTCGGGTGAGCAGTTCTTC	CASSSSSGEQFF
TRBV10-1	.	TRBJ2-1	.	TGCGCCAGCAGTGAGTCGACCCAGCGGAATGAGCAGTTCTTC	CASSESTQRNEQFF
TRBV28	.	TRBJ1-1	.	TGTGCCAGCGGGTTCCAGGGGAATGAAGCTTTCTTT	CASGFQGNEAFF
TRBV2	.	TRBJ2-3	.	TGTGCCAGCAGTGAATCAGCGTCCACAGATACGCAGTATTTT	CASSESASTDTQYF
TRBV11-3	.	TRBJ2-2	.	TGTGCCAGCAGTAGGGCGAACACCGGGGAGCTGTTTTTT	CASSRANTGELFF
TRBV5-1	.	TRBJ2-6	TRBD1	TGCGCCAGCAGCCCGACAGGGATCTCTGGGGCCAACGTCCTGGCTTTC	CASSPTGISGANVLAF
TRBV29-1	.	TRBJ2-1	.	TGCAGCGTAACAGACAGAACCTCCTACAATGAGCAGTTCTTC	CSVTDRTSYNEQFF
TRBV6-5	.	TRBJ1-5	.	TGTGCCAGCAGGTCGGGTCAGGGTGCAAACCAGCCCCAGCATTTT	CASRSGQGANQPQHF
TRBV10-3	.	TRBJ2-7	TRBD1	TGTGCCATCAGTGAGACGGGACAGGCTATCTCCGAGCAGTACTTC	CAISETGQAISEQYF
TRBV11-3	.	TRBJ1-1	.	TGTGCCAGCAGCCCCAGAGAGAACACTGAAGCTTTCTTT	CASSPRENTEAFF
TRBV27	once	TRBJ2-3	.	TGTGCCAGCAGTTTATCGGGACACAAGACAGATACGCAGTATTTT	CASSLSGHKTDTQYF
TRBV11-2	.	TRBJ2-2	TRBD2	TGTGCCAGCAGCTTACTAGCGGGAGGACCGAACACCGGGGAGCTGTTTTTT	CASSLLAGGPNTGELFF
TRBV28	.	TRBJ1-1	.	TGTGCCAGCAGTTTACCATCGGGCCTTAACACTGAAGCTTTCTTT	CASSLPSGLNTEAFF
TRBV10-3	.	TRBJ2-1	.	TGTGCCGTCAACTCTCCGACTCGCGTCGATGAGCAGTTCTTC	CAVNSPTRVDEQFF
TRBV27	.	TRBJ1-5	.	TGTGCCAGCGGCCTTCAGGGAGGTCAGCCCCAGCATTTT	CASGLQGGQPQHF